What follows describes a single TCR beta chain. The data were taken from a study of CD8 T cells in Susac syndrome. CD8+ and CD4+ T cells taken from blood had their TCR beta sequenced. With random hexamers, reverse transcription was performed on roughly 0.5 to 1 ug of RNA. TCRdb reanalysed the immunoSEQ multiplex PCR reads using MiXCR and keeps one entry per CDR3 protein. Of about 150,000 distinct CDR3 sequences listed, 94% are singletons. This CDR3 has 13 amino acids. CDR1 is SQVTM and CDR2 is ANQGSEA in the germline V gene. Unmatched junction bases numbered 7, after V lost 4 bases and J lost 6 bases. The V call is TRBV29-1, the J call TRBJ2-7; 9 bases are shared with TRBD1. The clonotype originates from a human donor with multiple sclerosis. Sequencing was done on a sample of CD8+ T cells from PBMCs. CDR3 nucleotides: TGCAGCGTTGCGCCGGGACAGGGCGGCGAGCAGTACTTC. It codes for CSVAPGQGGEQYF.